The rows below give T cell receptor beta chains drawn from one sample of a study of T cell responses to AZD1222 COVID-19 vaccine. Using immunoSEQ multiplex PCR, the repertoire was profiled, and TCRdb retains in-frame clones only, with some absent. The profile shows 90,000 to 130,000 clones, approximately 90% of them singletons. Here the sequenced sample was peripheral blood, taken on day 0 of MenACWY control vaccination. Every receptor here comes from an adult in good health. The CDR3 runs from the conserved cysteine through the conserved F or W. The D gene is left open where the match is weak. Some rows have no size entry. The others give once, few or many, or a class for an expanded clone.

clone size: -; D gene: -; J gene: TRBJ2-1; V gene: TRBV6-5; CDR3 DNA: TGTGCCAGCAGTCTAGGTCGCCAGGGGTACAATGAGCAGTTCTTC; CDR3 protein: CASSLGRQGYNEQFF
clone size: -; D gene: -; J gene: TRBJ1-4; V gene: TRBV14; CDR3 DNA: TGTGCCAGCAGCCAAGCAGGGGCGAATGAAAAACTGTTTTTT; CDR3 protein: CASSQAGANEKLFF
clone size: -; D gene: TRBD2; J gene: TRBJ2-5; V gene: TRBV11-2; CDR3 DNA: TGTGCCAGCAGCTTGGGACTAGCCCAAGAGACCCAGTACTTC; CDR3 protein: CASSLGLAQETQYF
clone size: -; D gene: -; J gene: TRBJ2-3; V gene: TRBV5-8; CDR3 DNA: TGTGCCAGCAGCTCTACCTGGGCCCGCACAGATACGCAGTATTTT; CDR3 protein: CASSSTWARTDTQYF
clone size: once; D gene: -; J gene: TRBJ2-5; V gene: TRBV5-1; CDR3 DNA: TGCGCCAGCAGCTCGATTTCCGGGAATCAAGAGACCCAGTACTTC; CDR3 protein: CASSSISGNQETQYF
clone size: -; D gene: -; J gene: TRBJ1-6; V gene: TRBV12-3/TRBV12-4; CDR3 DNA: TGTGCCAGCAGTTTGCTGGGGGACTCACCCCTCCACTTT; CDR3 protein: CASSLLGDSPLHF
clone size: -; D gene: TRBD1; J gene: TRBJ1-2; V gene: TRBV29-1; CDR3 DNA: TGCAGCGTCGACAGGGGGCTGGATGGCTACACCTTC; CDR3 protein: CSVDRGLDGYTF
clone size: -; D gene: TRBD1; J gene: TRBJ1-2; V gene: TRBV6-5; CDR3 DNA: TGTGCCAGCAGAAAGCCAGGGGGCGACGGAGATGGCTACACCTTC; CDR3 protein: CASRKPGGDGDGYTF
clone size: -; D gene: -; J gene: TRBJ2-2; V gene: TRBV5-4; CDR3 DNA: TGTGCCAGCAGCTTGGAGGCCACCGGGGAGCTGTTTTTT; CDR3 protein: CASSLEATGELFF
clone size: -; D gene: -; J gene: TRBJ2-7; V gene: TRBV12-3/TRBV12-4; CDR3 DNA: TGTGCCAGCAGTCCCGGGCCCGAGGACGAGCAGTACTTC; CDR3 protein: CASSPGPEDEQYF
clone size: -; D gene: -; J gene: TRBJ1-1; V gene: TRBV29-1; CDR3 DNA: TGCAGCGCCCCCGGTGGGTCTGAAGCTTTCTTT; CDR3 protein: CSAPGGSEAFF
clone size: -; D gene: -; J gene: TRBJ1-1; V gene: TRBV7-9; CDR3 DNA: TGTGCCAGCAGCTTAGAGGGCGTCACGAACACTGAAGCTTTCTTT; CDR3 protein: CASSLEGVTNTEAFF
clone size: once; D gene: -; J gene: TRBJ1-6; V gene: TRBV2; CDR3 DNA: TGTGCCAGCAGGGGGACGGTGACTAATTCACCCCTCCACTTT; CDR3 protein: CASRGTVTNSPLHF
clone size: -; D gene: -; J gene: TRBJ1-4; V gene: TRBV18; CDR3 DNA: TGTGCCAGCTCGCCCCAGGGCAATGGTGAAAAACTGTTTTTT; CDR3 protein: CASSPQGNGEKLFF
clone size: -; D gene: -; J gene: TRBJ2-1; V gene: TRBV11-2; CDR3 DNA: TGTGCCAGCAGCTTAGTAGGTGGGGCCTACTCCAATGAGCAGTTCTTC; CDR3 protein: CASSLVGGAYSNEQFF
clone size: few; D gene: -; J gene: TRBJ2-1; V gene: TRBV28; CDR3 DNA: TGTGCCAGCAGGCCAGCAAACAGTCTTTACAATGAGCAGTTCTTC; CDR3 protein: CASRPANSLYNEQFF
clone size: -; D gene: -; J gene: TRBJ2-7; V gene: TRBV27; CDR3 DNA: TGTGCCAGCAGAGGGGCGGCGATCTCCTACGAGCAGTACTTC; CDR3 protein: CASRGAAISYEQYF
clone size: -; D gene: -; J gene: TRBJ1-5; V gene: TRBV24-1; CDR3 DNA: TGTGCCACCAGTGATTTGAATCAGCCCCAGCATTTT; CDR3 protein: CATSDLNQPQHF
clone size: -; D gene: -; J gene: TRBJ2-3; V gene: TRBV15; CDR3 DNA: TGTGCCACCAGCAGGGTGGCTCTTGCGGGGTTGACAGATACGCAGTATTTT; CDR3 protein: CATSRVALAGLTDTQYF
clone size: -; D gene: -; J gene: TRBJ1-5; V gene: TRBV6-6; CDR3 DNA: TGTGCCAGCAGTTACGTGGGATTCAGCAATCAGCCCCAGCATTTT; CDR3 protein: CASSYVGFSNQPQHF
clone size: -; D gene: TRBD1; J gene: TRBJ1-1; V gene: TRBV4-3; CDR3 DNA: TGCGCCAGCAGCAGGGACAGGGGGTACACTGAAGCTTTCTTT; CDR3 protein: CASSRDRGYTEAFF
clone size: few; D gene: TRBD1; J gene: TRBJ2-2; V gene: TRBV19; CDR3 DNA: TGTGCCAGTCGTACCTGGAGGTGGGACAGCTCGAACACCGGGGAGCTGTTTTTT; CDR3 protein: CASRTWRWDSSNTGELFF
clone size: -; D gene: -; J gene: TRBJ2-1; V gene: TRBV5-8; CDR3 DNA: TGTGCCAGCAGCTTGTTTCTTAACGAGCAGTTCTTC; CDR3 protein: CASSLFLNEQFF
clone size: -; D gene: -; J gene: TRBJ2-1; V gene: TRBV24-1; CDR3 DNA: TGTGCCACCAGTGACCCTAAACAGGGTCCTGAGCAGTTCTTC; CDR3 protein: CATSDPKQGPEQFF
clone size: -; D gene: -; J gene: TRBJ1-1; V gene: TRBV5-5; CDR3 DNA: TGTGCCAGCAGCTCTTTCCCAGGGGAAGGGACTGAAGCTTTCTTT; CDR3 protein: CASSSFPGEGTEAFF